This T cell receptor beta chain appears in the sequencing data of a study of shared T cell receptors in the human thymus. This clone was counted once. The length of the CDR3 is 15 residues. The junction had 7 bases not matched to a gene; V was cut back by 7 bases and J by 3 bases. From germline, CDR1 is SGHDN and CDR2 FVKESK. TCRdb's table, derived via immunoSEQ multiplex PCR, lists solely in-frame clones and lacks some. The table has hundreds of thousands of clones, around 87% seen once. These data also formed part of another study, on human thymus T cells. That paper adds: Corrective surgery for congenital heart defects was being performed on the healthy Finnish infants who served as donors. V and J genes seemed to be used with bias in thymic and blood repertoires.

Material for sequencing was thymocytes. The chain combines TRBV14 with TRBJ2-7, with 12 bases identical to TRBD1. This clonotype was obtained from a boy in the first two years of life with a congenital heart defect. In DNA form, the CDR3 reads TGTGCCAGCATAGGGACAGGGGGCTGGCTCTACGAGCAGTACTTC. Protein sequence: CASIGTGGWLYEQYF.